This record concerns one T cell receptor (beta chain) sequence. Its specific antigen is unknown. No base-level quality is on record; no much larger clone is a single base apart. Using the deep immunoSEQ assay, multiplex PCR amplified TCR CDR3 regions from genomic DNA. Genomic DNA extracted from each cell subset was distributed evenly over all wells of several immunoSEQ 96-well plates, and each plate served as one replicate. For unsorted PBMC, each replicate PCR was loaded with approximately 300 ng genomic DNA, equivalent to tens of thousands of T cell genomes. Genomic DNA from unsorted PBMC was sequenced over ten immunoSEQ deep assay plates. Purified libraries were quantified with a Qubit 3.0 fluorometer, sized on a Bioanalyzer 2100, and re-quantified with the KAPA Library Quantification kit. Each immunoSEQ 96-well plate was sequenced on its own single-read 150-cycle Illumina NextSeq 550 flow cell. Per the original workflow: Because the immunoSEQ output included only junctional sequences and no quality scores, the filtering could not be the same as the filtering used for full-length reads. To assign V/J genes and CDR3, sequences were annotated using PyIR, a Python wrapper for IgBLAST v1.9, with IMGT germline references. Any read was removed if the V/J assignment was weak (E-value above 1e-6), the CDR3 was missing, or the read contained stop codons, out-of-frame junctions, or ambiguous translated residues. V3J clonotypes were defined as sequences sharing an identical inferred V gene, J gene, and CDR3 amino acid sequence. Percentage overlap between repertoires was calculated by dividing the number of shared unique clonotypes by the size of the smaller repertoire. Repertoire richness was assessed with RTK rarefaction, the Chao1 estimator, and Recon v2.1 estimates of unobserved clonotypes. TCRdb obtained this table from immuneACCESS and retained in-frame rearrangements with V and J assigned. These tables miss some clones; where compared with another copy, unresolved V genes account for less than half of the shortfall, and the remainder is unexplained. That table is the source of V, J and clone size, and D and trimming were worked out from the DNA. The sample table contains about half a million clones; only one count was recorded for roughly 85% of them. The biggest ten clones account for approximately 12% of the sample.

This specimen comes from a study of shared clonotypes between healthy human individuals (dated by TCRdb to about 2020). Turning to the overall study: Three men and a couple of women, aged 18 to 49 years, made up the cohort. The study deeply sequenced blood TCR repertoires of several healthy adults to estimate repertoire size and the extent of clonotype sharing between individuals. To increase sequencing depth and limit assay-specific biases, different laboratories used diverse techniques to prepare libraries and sequence TCR repertoires. Leukapheresis yielded between about 0.9 and 8.9 billion PBMCs per donor.

Study-wide conclusions, independent of this receptor: Sampling was limited to blood, and TCR repertoires in tissue likely differ from TCR repertoires in blood. Pairwise subsampling indicated that sequencing depth was expected to affect the degree of clonotype sharing among donors. The genetic and exposure-history diversity represented was limited by the small number of donors.

The CDR3 measures 14 amino acids from cysteine to phenylalanine. Of the read, only the CDR3 DNA is kept; its 42 bases are in frame from base 1. Reading the germline V gene (reference sequence) gives CDR1 SGHNT and CDR2 YYREEE. V is clipped by 3 bases and J by 0 bases, and the sequence between their germline boundaries is 7 bases long. The donors were healthy, HIV-negative adults who had no recently reported acute infections or vaccinations. All donors were Caucasian adults living in Nashville, Tennessee, USA. For unsorted samples, 90 million to 95 million PBMCs were counted, and genomic DNA was extracted using the QIAamp DNA Blood Mini kit. After blood collection by leukapheresis, PBMCs were isolated using Ficoll-Histopaque density gradient centrifugation and then cryopreserved in the vapor phase of liquid nitrogen.

Sequenced sample: PBMCs. In this chain, TRBV5-4 is recombined with TRBJ1-3; TRBD1 is possibly the D segment (5 matching bases). The clonotype originates from a woman in her 40s in good health. Some clones in this sample may be carry-over from other donors' samples. In nucleotides, the sequence is TGTGCCAGCAGCTCACAGGACTCTGGAAACACCATATATTTT. The translation is CASSSQDSGNTIYF.